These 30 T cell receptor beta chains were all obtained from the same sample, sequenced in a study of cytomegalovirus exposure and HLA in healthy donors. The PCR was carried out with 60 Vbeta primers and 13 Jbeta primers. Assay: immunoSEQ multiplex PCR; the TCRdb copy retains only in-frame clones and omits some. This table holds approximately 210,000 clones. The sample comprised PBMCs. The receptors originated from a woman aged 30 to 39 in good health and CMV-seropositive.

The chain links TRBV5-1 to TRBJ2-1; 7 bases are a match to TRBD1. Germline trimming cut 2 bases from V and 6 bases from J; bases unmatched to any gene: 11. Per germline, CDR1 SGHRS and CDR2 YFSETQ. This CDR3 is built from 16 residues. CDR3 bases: TGCGCCAGCAGCTTCCACCGACAGGGTCGGCGCAATGAGCAGTTCTTC. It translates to CASSFHRQGRRNEQFF.

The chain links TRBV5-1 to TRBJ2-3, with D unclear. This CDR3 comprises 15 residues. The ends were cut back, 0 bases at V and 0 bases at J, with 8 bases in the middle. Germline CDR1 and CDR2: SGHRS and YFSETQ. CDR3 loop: CASSLGYSSTDTQYF. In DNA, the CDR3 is TGCGCCAGCAGCTTGGGTTATTCTAGCACAGATACGCAGTATTTT.

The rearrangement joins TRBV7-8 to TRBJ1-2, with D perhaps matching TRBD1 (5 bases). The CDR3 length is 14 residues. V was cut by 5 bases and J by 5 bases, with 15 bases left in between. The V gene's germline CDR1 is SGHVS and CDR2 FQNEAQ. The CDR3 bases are TGTGCCAGCAGCGTTCAGACAGAAACTTATGGCTACACCTTC. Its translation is CASSVQTETYGYTF.

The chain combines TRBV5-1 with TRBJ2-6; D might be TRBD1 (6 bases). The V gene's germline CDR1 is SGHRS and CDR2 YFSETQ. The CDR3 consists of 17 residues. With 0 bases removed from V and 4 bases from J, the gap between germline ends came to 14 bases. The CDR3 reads CASSLDTRGPGANVLTF. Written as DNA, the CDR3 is TGCGCCAGCAGCTTGGATACCAGGGGTCCCGGGGCCAACGTCCTGACTTTC.

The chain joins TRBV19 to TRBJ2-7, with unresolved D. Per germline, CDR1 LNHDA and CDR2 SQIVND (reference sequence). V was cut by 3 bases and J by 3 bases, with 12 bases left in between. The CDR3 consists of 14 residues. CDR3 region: CASSISRVSYEQYF. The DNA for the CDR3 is TGTGCCAGTAGTATTAGTCGGGTTAGCTACGAGCAGTACTTC.

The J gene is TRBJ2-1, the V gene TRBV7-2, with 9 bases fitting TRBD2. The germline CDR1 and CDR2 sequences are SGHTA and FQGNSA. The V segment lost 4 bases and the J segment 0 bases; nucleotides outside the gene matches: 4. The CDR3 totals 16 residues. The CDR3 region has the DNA TGTGCCAGCAGCTCAAATAGCGGGAGCTCCTACAATGAGCAGTTCTTC. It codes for CASSSNSGSSYNEQFF.

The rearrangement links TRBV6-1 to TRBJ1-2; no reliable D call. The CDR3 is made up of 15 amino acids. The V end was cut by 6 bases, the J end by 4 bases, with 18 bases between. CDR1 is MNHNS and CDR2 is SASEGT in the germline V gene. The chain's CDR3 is CASSLIRRFGYGYTF. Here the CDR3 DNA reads TGTGCCAGCAGCTTAATACGCAGGTTCGGCTATGGCTACACCTTC.

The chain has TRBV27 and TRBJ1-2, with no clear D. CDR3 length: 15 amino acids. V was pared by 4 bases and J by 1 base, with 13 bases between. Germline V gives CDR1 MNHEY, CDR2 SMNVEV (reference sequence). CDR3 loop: CASSYRDSSNYGYTF. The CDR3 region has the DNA TGTGCCAGCAGTTATCGTGACTCGAGTAACTATGGCTACACCTTC.

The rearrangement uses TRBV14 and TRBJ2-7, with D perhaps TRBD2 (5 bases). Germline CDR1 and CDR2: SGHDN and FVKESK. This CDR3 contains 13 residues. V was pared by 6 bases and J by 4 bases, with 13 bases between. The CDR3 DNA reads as TGTGCCAGCAGTTCCGGGAACTTATACGAGCAGTACTTC. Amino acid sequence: CASSSGNLYEQYF. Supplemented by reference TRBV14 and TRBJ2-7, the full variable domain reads EAGVTQFPSHSVIEKGQTVTLRCDPISGHDNLYWYRRVMGKEIKFLLHFVKESKQDESGMPNNRFLAERTGGTYSTLKVQPAELEDSGVYFCASSSGNLYEQYFGPGTRLTVT.

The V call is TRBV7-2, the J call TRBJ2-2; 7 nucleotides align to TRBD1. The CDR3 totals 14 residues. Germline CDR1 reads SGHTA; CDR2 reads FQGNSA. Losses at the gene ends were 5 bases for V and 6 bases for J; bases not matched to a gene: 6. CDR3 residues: CASSPGQAPGELFF. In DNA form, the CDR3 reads TGTGCCAGCAGCCCCGGACAGGCCCCCGGGGAGCTGTTTTTT.

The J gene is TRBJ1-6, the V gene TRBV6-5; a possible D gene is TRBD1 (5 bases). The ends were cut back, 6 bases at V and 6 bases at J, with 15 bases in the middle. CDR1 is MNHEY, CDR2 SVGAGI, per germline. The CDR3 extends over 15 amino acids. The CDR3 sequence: CASSINGHGNSPLHF. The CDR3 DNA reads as TGTGCCAGCAGCATAAACGGACATGGTAATTCACCCCTCCACTTT.

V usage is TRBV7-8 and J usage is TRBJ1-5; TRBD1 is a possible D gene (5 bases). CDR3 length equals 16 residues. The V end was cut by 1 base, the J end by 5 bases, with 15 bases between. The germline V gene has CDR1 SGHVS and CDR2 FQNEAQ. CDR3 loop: CASSLDGGAAYQPQHF. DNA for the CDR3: TGTGCCAGCAGCTTAGACGGAGGGGCAGCTTATCAGCCCCAGCATTTT.

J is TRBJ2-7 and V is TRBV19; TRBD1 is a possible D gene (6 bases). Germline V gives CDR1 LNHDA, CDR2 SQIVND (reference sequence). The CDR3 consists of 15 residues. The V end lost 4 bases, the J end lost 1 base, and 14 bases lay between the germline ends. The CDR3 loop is CASSNTVQGSYEQYF. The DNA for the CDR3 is TGTGCCAGTAGTAATACGGTACAGGGATCCTACGAGCAGTACTTC.

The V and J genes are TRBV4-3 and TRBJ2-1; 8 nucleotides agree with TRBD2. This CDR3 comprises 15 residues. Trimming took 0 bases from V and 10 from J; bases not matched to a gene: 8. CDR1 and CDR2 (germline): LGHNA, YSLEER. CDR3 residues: CASSQDWHGRGEQFF. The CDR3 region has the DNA TGCGCCAGCAGCCAAGATTGGCACGGGAGGGGCGAGCAGTTCTTC.

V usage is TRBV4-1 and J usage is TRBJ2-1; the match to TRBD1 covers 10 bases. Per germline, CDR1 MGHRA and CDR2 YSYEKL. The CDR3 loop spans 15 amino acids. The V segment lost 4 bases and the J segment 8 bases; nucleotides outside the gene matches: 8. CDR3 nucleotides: TGCGCCAGCAGCCTAGACAGGGGGCAGATGGATGAGCAGTTCTTC. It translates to CASSLDRGQMDEQFF.

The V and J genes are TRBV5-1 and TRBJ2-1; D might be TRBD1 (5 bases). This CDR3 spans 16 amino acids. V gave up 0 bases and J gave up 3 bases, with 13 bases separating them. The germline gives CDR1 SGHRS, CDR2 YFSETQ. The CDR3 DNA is TGCGCCAGCAGCTTGGTTGTCGGACATTTCTACAATGAGCAGTTCTTC. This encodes CASSLVVGHFYNEQFF.

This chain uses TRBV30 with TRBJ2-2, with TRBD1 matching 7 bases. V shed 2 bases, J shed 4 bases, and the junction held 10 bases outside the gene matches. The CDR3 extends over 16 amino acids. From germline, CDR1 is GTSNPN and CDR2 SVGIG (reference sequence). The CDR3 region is CAWSSDRTHGTGELFF. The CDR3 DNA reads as TGTGCCTGGAGTTCGGACAGGACCCACGGCACCGGGGAGCTGTTTTTT.

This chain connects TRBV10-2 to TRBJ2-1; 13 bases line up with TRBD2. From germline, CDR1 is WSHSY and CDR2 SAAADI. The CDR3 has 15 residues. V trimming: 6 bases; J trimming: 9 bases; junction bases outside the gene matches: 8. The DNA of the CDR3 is TGCGCCAGCAGATTAGGACTAGCGGGAGTTGGTGAGCAGTTCTTC. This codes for CASRLGLAGVGEQFF.

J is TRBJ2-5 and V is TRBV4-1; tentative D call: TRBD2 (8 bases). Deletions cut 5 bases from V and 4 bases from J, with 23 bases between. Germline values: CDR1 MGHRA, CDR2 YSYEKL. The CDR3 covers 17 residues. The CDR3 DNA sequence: TGCGCCAGCAGCGCGGGGGGAGGGGGGACAGCGGTAGAGACCCAGTACTTC. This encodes CASSAGGGGTAVETQYF.

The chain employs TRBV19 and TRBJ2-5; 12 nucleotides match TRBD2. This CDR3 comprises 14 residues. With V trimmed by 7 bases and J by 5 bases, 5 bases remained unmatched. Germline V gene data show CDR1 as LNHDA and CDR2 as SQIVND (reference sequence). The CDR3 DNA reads TGTGCCAGTAAGCTAGCGGGGGGGCTCGAGACCCAGTACTTC. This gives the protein CASKLAGGLETQYF.

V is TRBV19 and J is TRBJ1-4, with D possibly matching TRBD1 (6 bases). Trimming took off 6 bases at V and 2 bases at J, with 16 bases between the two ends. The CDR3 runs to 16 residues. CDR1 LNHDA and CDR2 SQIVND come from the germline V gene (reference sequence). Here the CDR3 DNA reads TGTGCCAGTAGCATACGTGGGCAGGGGACTAATGAAAAACTGTTTTTT. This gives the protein CASSIRGQGTNEKLFF.

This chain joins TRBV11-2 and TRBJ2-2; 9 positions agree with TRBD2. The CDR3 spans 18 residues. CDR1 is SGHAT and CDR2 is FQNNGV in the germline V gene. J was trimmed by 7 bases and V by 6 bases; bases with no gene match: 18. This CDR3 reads CASSSTSGYSPGGGELFF. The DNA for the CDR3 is TGTGCCAGCAGTTCTACTAGCGGGTACTCCCCAGGGGGCGGGGAGCTGTTTTTT. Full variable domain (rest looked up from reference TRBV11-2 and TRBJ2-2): EAGVAQSPRYKIIEKRQSVAFWCNPISGHATLYWYQQILGQGPKLLIQFQNNGVVDDSQLPKDRFSAERLKGVDSTLKIQPAKLEDSAVYLCASSSTSGYSPGGGELFFGEGSRLTVL.

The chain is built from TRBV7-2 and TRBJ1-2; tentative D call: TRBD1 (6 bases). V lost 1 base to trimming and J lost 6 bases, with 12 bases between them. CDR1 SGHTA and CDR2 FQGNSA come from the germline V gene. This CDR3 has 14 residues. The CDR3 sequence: CASSLDPDRNGYTF. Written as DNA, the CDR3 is TGTGCCAGCAGCTTAGATCCGGACAGAAATGGCTACACCTTC. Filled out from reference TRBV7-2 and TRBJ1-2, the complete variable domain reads GAGVSQSPSNKVTEKGKDVELRCDPISGHTALYWYRQSLGQGLEFLIYFQGNSAPDKSGLPSDRFSAERTGGSVSTLTIQRTQQEDSAVYLCASSLDPDRNGYTFGSGTRLTVV.

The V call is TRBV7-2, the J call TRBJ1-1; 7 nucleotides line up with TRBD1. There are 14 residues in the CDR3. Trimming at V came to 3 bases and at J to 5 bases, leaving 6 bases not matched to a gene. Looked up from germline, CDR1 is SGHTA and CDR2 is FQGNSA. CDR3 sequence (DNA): TGTGCCAGCAGCTTCTACAGGGGAGGAACTGAAGCTTTCTTT. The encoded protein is CASSFYRGGTEAFF. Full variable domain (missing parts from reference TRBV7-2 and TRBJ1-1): GAGVSQSPSNKVTEKGKDVELRCDPISGHTALYWYRQSLGQGLEFLIYFQGNSAPDKSGLPSDRFSAERTGGSVSTLTIQRTQQEDSAVYLCASSFYRGGTEAFFGQGTRLTVV.

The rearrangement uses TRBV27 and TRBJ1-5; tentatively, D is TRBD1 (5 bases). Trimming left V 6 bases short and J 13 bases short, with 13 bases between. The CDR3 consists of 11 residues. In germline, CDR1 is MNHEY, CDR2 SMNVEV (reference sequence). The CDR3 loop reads CASSLATVQHF. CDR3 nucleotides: TGTGCCAGCAGCCTCGCGACAGTTCAGCATTTT.

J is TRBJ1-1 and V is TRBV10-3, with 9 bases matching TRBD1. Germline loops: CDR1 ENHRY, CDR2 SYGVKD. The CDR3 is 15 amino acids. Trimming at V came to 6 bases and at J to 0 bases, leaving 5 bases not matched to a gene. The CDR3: CAIRGTGIMNTEAFF. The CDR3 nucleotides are TGTGCCATCAGGGGGACAGGGATCATGAACACTGAAGCTTTCTTT.

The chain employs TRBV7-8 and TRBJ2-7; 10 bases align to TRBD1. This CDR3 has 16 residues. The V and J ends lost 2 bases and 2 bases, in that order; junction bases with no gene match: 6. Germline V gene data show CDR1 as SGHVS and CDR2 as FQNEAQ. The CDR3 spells CASSLPGQGDPYEQYF. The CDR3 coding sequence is TGTGCCAGCAGCTTACCCGGACAGGGGGATCCCTACGAGCAGTACTTC.

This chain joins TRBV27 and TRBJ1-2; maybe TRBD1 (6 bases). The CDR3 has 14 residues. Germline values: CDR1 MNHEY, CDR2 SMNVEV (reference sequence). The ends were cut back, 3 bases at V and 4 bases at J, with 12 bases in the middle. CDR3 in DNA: TGTGCCAGCAGTTTCTCCGGACAGATCTATGGCTACACCTTC. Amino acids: CASSFSGQIYGYTF.

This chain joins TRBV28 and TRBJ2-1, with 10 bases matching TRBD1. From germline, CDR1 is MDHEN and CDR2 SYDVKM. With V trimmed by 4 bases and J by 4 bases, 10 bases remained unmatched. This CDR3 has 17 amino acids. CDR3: CASSSDQGGQGYNEQFF. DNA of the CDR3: TGTGCCAGCAGTTCCGACCAGGGGGGACAGGGGTACAATGAGCAGTTCTTC.

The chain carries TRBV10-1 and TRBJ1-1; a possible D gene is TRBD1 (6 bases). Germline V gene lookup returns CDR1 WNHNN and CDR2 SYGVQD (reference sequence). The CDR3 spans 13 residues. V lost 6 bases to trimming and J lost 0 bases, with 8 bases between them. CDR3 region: CASRGQMNTEAFF. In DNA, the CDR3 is TGCGCCAGCAGGGGACAAATGAACACTGAAGCTTTCTTT.